A selection of T cell receptor beta chains follows, all from one sample in a study of brain T cells in children with intractable seizures. Repertoires were generated with immunoSEQ multiplex PCR, while TCRdb's copy carries only in-frame clones and drops some. The sample comprises 75,000 to 80,000 clones, about 93% of which are singletons, and 1.5% to 1.7% rests with the top ten. Sequencing was performed on peripheral blood, taken at surgery. All receptors come from a boy under two years old with tuberous sclerosis and intractable seizures. Each CDR3 is given without its conserved first and last residue. Fields, in order: CDR3 protein, J gene, V gene, D gene. A D gene is named only where the DNA matches it firmly.

CDR3aa: ASSPSDTQY; j_gene: TRBJ2-3; v_gene: TRBV18; d_gene: .
CDR3aa: ASSYSGGSTEAF; j_gene: TRBJ1-1; v_gene: TRBV6-5; d_gene: .
CDR3aa: ASSRDRAHGYT; j_gene: TRBJ1-2; v_gene: TRBV11-2; d_gene: TRBD1
CDR3aa: ASSSSDRGAGNTIY; j_gene: TRBJ1-3; v_gene: TRBV5-1; d_gene: TRBD1
CDR3aa: ASSFEGGHFTGELF; j_gene: TRBJ2-2; v_gene: TRBV11-2; d_gene: .
CDR3aa: ATSRGGQLNTEAF; j_gene: TRBJ1-1; v_gene: TRBV15; d_gene: TRBD1
CDR3aa: ASSLMTGTNEKLF; j_gene: TRBJ1-4; v_gene: TRBV27; d_gene: TRBD1
CDR3aa: ASSEDGQTEYQETQY; j_gene: TRBJ2-5; v_gene: TRBV2; d_gene: .
CDR3aa: ASSLVRGYGYT; j_gene: TRBJ1-2; v_gene: TRBV12-3/TRBV12-4; d_gene: .
CDR3aa: ASSQDSGGYYEQY; j_gene: TRBJ2-7; v_gene: TRBV4-1; d_gene: .
CDR3aa: ASSRLGGKGYEQY; j_gene: TRBJ2-7; v_gene: TRBV19; d_gene: TRBD2
CDR3aa: AIRGHSNQPQH; j_gene: TRBJ1-5; v_gene: TRBV10-3; d_gene: .
CDR3aa: ASSSREFTGELF; j_gene: TRBJ2-2; v_gene: TRBV19; d_gene: .
CDR3aa: AISVGGGYT; j_gene: TRBJ1-2; v_gene: TRBV10-3; d_gene: .
CDR3aa: ATQGLTNTEAF; j_gene: TRBJ1-1; v_gene: TRBV19; d_gene: .
CDR3aa: ASGIRGSFNTGELF; j_gene: TRBJ2-2; v_gene: TRBV7-6; d_gene: .
CDR3aa: ASSYLGEGDTQY; j_gene: TRBJ2-3; v_gene: TRBV6-6; d_gene: .
CDR3aa: ASSMGLLSSYEQY; j_gene: TRBJ2-7; v_gene: TRBV19; d_gene: .
CDR3aa: ASSSGTVFKQY; j_gene: TRBJ2-7; v_gene: TRBV5-5; d_gene: .
CDR3aa: ASRYLDREQETQY; j_gene: TRBJ2-5; v_gene: TRBV6-5; d_gene: .
CDR3aa: ASSPRTGGGEQY; j_gene: TRBJ2-7; v_gene: TRBV18; d_gene: TRBD1
CDR3aa: ASSQDAGNTDTQY; j_gene: TRBJ2-3; v_gene: TRBV4-2; d_gene: .
CDR3aa: ASRKGQGGTDTQY; j_gene: TRBJ2-3; v_gene: TRBV13; d_gene: .
CDR3aa: ATSETGGTEAF; j_gene: TRBJ1-1; v_gene: TRBV24-1; d_gene: TRBD1
CDR3aa: ASREREGTDTQY; j_gene: TRBJ2-3; v_gene: TRBV9; d_gene: TRBD2
CDR3aa: ASSRPGTGTYEQY; j_gene: TRBJ2-7; v_gene: TRBV3-1/TRBV3-2; d_gene: TRBD1
CDR3aa: ASSVGSSSTDTQY; j_gene: TRBJ2-3; v_gene: TRBV9; d_gene: .